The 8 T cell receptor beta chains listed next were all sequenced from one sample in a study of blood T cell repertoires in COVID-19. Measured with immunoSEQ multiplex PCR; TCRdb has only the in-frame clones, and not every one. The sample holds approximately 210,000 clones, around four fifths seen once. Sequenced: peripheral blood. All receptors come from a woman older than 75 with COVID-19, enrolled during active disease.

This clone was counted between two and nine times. The chain's CDR3 is CASSDSPVGYTF. The CDR3 DNA is TGTGCCAGCAGTGATAGTCCGGTTGGCTACACCTTC. The chain uses TRBV2 and TRBJ1-2; D gene unclear. V was shortened by 3 bases and J by 7 bases, with 9 bases between the two germline ends. This CDR3 has 12 amino acids. Germline V CDR1 and CDR2: SNHLY, FYNNEI.

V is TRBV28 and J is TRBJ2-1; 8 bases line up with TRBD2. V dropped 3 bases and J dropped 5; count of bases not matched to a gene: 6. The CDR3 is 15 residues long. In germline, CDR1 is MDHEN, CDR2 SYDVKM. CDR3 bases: TGTGCCAGCAGTTTGTCCGGGGGGGTGGACAATGAGCAGTTCTTC. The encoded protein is CASSLSGGVDNEQFF.

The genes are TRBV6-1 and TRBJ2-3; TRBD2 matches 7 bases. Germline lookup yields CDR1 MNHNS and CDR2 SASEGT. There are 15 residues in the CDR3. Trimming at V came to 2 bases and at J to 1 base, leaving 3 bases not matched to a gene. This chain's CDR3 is CASSESGGRTDTQYF. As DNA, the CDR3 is TGTGCCAGCAGTGAATCGGGGGGACGCACAGATACGCAGTATTTT.

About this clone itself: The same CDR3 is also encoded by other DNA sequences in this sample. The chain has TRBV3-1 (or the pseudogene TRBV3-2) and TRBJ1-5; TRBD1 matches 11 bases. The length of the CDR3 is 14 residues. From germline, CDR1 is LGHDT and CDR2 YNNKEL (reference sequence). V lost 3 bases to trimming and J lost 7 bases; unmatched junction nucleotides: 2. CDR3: CASSQGQGGQPQHF. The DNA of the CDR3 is TGTGCCAGCAGCCAGGGACAGGGGGGCCAGCCCCAGCATTTT.

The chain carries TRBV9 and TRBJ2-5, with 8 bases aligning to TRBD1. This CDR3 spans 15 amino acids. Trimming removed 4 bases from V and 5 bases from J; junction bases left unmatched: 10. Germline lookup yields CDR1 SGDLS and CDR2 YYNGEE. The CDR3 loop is CASSPQGAGVETQYF. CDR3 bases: TGTGCCAGCAGCCCCCAGGGGGCCGGGGTTGAGACCCAGTACTTC. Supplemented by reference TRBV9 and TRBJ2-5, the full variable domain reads DSGVTQTPKHLITATGQRVTLRCSPRSGDLSVYWYQQSLDQGLQFLIQYYNGEERAKGNILERFSAQQFPDLHSELNLSSLELGDSALYFCASSPQGAGVETQYFGPGTRLLVL.

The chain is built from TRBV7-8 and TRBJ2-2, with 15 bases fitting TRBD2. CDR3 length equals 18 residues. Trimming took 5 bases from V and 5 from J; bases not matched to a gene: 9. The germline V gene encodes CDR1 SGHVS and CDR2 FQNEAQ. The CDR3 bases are TGTGCCAGCAGCCCGAGGACTAGCGGGGGGGCCAGGACCGGGGAGCTGTTTTTT. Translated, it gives CASSPRTSGGARTGELFF.

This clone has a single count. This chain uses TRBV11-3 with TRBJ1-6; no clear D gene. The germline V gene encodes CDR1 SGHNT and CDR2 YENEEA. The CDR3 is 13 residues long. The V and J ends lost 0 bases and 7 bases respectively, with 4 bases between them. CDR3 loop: CASSLEENSPLHF. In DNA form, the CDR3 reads TGTGCCAGCAGCTTAGAGGAGAATTCACCCCTCCACTTT.

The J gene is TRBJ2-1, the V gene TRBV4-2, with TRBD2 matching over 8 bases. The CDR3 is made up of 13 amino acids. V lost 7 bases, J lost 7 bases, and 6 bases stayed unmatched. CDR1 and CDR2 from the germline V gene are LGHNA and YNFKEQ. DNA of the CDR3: TGTGCCAGCACCCCGGGGGGGGGTAATGAGCAGTTCTTC. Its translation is CASTPGGGNEQFF.